This T cell receptor (beta chain) emerged from a study of immune evolution from preneoplasia to lung adenocarcinoma. Overall study results and limits: Normal lung had highest clonality; later lesions appeared denser, more diverse. Normal lung had the highest top T cell clone frequencies.

Sequencing was performed with immunoSEQ multiplex PCR; in TCRdb, only in-frame clones are kept and a portion is missing. The sample holds about 3,900 clones, about three quarters seen once. The CDR3 consists of 16 residues. Patient tissue came from resections in Japan or China, 2014–2017. Premalignant or tumor cells were enriched by macro-dissection after pathologic assessment. With regard to this clone: Antigen unknown.

Sequencing was done on a sample of FFPE minimally invasive lung adenocarcinoma tissue. The receptor's source is a person between 70 and 80 years old with lung adenocarcinoma. The chain has TRBV21-1 and TRBJ2-1; the table gives TRBD1 as D, unverified against the DNA. TRBV21-1 is flagged as a pseudogene. The CDR3 spells CASSKVPTGVSNEQFF. The DNA for the CDR3 is TGTGCCAGCAGCAAAGTCCCCACAGGGGTGAGTAATGAGCAGTTCTTC.